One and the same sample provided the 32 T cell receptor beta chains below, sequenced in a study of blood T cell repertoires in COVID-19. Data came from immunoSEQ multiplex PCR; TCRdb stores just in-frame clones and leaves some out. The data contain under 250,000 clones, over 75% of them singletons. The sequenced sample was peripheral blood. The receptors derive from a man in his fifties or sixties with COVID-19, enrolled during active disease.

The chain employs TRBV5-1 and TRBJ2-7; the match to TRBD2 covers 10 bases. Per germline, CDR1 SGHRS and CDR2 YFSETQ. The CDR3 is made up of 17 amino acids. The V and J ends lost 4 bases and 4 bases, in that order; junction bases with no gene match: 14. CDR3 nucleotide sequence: TGCGCCAGCAGCCTACACGGGGCTAGCGGGAGTGTGTACGAGCAGTACTTC. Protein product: CASSLHGASGSVYEQYF.

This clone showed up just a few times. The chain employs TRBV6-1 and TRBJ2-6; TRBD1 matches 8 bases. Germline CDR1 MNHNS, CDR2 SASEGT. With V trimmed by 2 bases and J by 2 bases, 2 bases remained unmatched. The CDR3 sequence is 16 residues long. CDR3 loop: CASSELRGPGANVLTF. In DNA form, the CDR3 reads TGTGCCAGCAGTGAACTCAGGGGGCCTGGGGCCAACGTCCTGACTTTC.

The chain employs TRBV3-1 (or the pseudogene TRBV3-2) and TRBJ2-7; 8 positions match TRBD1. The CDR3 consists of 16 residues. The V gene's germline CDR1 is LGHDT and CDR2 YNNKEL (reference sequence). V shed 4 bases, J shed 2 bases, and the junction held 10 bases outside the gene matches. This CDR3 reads CASSPRTGTGPYEQYF. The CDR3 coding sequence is TGTGCCAGCAGCCCGCGCACCGGGACAGGCCCCTACGAGCAGTACTTC.

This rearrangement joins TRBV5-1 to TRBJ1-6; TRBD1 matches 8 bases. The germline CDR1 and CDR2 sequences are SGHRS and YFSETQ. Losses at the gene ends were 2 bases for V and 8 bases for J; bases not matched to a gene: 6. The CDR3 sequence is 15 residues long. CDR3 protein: CASSFRQGFDSPLHF. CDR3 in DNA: TGCGCCAGCAGCTTCCGACAGGGGTTCGATTCACCCCTCCACTTT.

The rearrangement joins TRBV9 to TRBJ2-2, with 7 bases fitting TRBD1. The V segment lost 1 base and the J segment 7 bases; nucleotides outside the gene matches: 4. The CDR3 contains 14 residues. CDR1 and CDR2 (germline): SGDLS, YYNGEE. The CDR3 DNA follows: TGTGCCAGCAGCGTATTAGGGGGCGGCGGGGAGCTGTTTTTT. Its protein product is CASSVLGGGGELFF.

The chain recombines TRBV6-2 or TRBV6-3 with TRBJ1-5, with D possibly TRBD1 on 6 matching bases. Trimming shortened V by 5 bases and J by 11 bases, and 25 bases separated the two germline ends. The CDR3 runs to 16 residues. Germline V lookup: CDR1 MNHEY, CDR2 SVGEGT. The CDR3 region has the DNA TGTGCCAGCAGTGGCCCTAAACTGGGGGCACATATGGCCCAGCATTTT. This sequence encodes CASSGPKLGAHMAQHF.

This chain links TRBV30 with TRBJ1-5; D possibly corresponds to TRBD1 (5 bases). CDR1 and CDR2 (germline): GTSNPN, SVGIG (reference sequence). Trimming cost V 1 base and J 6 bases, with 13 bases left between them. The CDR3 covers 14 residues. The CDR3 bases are TGTGCCTGGAGTGGACTTCCCGGGGGTCAGCCCCAGCATTTT. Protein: CAWSGLPGGQPQHF.

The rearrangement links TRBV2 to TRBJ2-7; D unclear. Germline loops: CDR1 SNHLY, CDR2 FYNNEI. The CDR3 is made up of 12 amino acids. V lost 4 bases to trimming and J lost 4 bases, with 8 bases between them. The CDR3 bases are TGTGCCAGCAGTGGGCAAATATACGAGCAGTACTTC. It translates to CASSGQIYEQYF.

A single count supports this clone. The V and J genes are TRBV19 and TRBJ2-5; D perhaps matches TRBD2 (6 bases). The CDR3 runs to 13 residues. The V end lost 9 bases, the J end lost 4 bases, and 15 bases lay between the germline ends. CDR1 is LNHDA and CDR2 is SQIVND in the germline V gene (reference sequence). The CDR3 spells CASGEAVRETQYF. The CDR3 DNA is TGTGCCAGCGGGGAGGCGGTTCGAGAGACCCAGTACTTC.

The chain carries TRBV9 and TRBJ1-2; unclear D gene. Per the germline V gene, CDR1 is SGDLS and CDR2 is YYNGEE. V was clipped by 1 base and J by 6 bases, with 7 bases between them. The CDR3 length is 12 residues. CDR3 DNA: TGTGCCAGCAGCGTAAACAGAAATGGCTACACCTTC. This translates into CASSVNRNGYTF.

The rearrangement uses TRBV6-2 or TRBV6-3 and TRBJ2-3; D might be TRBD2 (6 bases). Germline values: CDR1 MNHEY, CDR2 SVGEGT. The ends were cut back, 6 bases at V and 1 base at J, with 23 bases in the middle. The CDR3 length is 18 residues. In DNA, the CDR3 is TGTGCCAGCAGCCCCATGCCCCCCGGGAGTTATGGCACAGATACGCAGTATTTT. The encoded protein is CASSPMPPGSYGTDTQYF.

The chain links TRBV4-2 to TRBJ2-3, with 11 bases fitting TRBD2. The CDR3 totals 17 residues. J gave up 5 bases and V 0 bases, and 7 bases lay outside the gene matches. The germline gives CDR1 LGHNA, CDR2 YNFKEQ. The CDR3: CASSQEALAGVGDTQYF. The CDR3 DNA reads TGTGCCAGCAGCCAAGAAGCACTAGCGGGAGTCGGAGATACGCAGTATTTT.

CDR3: CASMGTGAAYEQYF. The CDR3 DNA reads as TGTGCCAGCATGGGGACAGGGGCCGCATACGAGCAGTACTTC. The chain employs TRBV2 and TRBJ2-7; 10 nucleotides align to TRBD1. The V segment lost 7 bases and the J segment 4 bases; nucleotides outside the gene matches: 7. The CDR3 consists of 14 residues. Germline V lookup: CDR1 SNHLY, CDR2 FYNNEI.

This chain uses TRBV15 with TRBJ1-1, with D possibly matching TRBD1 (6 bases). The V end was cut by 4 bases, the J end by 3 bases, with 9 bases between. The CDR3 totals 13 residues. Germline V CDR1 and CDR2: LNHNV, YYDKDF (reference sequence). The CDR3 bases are TGTGCCACCAGCACAGGGGAGTACACTGAAGCTTTCTTT. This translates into CATSTGEYTEAFF. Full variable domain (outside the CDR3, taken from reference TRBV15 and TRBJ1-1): DAMVIQNPRYQVTQFGKPVTLSCSQTLNHNVMYWYQQKSSQAPKLLFHYYDKDFNNEADTPDNFQSRRPNTSFCFLDIRSPGLGDTAMYLCATSTGEYTEAFFGQGTRLTVV.

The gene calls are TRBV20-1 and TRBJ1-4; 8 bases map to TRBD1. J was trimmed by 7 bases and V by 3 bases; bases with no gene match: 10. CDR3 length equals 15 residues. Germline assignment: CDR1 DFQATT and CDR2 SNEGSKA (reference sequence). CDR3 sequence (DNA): TGCAGTGCTAGTGTAACCCAGGGGGCCGCTGAAAAACTGTTTTTT. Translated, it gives CSASVTQGAAEKLFF.

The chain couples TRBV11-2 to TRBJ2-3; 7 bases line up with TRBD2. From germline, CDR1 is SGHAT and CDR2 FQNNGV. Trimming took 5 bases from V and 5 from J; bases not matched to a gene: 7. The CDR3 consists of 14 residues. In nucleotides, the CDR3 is TGTGCCAGCAGCACCGGACTAGGGATAGATACGCAGTATTTT. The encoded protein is CASSTGLGIDTQYF.

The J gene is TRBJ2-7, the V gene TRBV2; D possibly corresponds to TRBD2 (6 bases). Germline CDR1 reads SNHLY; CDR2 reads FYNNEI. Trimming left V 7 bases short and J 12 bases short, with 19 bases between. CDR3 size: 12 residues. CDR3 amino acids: CASIEETGLMYF. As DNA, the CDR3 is TGTGCCAGCATAGAAGAGACGGGACTGATGTACTTC.

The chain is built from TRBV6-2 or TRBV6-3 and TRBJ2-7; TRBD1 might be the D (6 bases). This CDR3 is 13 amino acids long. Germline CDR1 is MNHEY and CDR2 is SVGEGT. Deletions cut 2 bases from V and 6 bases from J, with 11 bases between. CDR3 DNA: TGTGCCAGCAGTTACCCGAACAGGGTCGAGCAGTACTTC. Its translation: CASSYPNRVEQYF.

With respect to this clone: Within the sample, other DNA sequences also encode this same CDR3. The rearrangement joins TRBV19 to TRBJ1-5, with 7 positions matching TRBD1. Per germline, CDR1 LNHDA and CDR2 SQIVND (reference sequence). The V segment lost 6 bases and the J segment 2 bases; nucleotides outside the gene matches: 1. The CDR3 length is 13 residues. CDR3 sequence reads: CASRGQGNQPQHF. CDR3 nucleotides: TGTGCCAGTAGAGGACAGGGCAATCAGCCCCAGCATTTT.

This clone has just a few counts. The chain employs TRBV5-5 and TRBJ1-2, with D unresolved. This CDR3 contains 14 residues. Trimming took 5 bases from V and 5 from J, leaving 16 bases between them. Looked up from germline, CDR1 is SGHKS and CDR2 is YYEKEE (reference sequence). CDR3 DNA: TGTGCCAGCAGTTTTGACACGGGGATTTATGGCTACACCTTC. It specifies CASSFDTGIYGYTF. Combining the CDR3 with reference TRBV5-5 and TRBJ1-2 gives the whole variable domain DAGVTQSPTHLIKTRGQQVTLRCSPISGHKSVSWYQQVLGQGPQFIFQYYEKEERGRGNFPDRFSARQFPNYSSELNVNALLLGDSALYLCASSFDTGIYGYTFGSGTRLTVV.

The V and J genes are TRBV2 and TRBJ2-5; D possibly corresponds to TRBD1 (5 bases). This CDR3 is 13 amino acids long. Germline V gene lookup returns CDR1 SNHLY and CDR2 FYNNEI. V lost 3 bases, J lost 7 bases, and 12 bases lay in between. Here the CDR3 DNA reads TGTGCCAGCAGTGAGACAGAGATTGGGACCCAGTACTTC. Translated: CASSETEIGTQYF.

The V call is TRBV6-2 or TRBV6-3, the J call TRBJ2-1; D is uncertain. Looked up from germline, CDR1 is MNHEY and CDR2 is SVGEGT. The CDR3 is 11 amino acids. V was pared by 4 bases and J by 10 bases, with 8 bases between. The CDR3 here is CASSWIAEQFF. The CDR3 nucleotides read TGTGCCAGCAGTTGGATAGCCGAGCAGTTCTTC.

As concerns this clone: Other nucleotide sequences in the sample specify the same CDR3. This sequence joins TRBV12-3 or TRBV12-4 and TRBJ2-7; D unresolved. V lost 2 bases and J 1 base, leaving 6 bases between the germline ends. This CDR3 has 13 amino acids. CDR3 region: CASSLTASYEQYF. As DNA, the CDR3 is TGTGCCAGCAGTTTAACAGCATCCTACGAGCAGTACTTC.

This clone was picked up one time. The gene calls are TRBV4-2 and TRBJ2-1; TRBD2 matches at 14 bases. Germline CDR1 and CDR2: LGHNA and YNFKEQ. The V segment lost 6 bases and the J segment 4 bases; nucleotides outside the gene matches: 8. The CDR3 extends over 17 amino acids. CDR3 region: CASRPGTSGSRYNEQFF. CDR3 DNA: TGTGCCAGCAGACCAGGGACTAGCGGGAGCCGGTACAATGAGCAGTTCTTC.

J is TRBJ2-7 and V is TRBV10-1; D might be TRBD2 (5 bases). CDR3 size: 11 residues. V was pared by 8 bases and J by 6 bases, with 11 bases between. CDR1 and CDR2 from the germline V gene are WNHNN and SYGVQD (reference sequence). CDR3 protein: CASGRGSEQYF. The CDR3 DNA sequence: TGCGCCAGCGGGAGAGGTTCCGAGCAGTACTTC.

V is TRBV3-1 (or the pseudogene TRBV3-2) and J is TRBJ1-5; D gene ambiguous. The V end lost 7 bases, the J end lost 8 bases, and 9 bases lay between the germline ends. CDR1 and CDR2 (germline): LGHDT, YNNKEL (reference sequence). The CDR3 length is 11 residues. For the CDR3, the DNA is TGTGCCAGCAACACCCAAGAGCCCCAGCATTTT. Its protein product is CASNTQEPQHF.

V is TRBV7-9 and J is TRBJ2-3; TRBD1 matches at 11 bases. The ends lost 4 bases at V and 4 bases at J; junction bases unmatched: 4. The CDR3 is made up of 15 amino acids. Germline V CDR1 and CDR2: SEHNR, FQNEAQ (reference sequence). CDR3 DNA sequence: TGTGCCAGCAGCTCCTGGACAGGGGGCGCAGATACGCAGTATTTT. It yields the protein CASSSWTGGADTQYF.

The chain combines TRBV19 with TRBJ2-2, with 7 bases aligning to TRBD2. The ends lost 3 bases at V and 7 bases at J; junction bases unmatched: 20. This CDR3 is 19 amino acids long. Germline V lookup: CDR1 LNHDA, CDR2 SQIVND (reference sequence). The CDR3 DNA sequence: TGTGCCAGTAGTATCGTCCCCAACACAGCGGGACTCTTTCTCGGGGAGCTGTTTTTT. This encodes CASSIVPNTAGLFLGELFF.

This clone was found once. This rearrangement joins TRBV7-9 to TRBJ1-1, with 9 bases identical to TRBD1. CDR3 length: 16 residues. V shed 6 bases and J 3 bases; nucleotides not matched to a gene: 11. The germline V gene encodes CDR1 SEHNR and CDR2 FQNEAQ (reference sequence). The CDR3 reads CASRRNRGPRDTEAFF. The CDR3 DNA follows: TGTGCCAGCAGGCGCAACAGGGGGCCTAGGGACACTGAAGCTTTCTTT.

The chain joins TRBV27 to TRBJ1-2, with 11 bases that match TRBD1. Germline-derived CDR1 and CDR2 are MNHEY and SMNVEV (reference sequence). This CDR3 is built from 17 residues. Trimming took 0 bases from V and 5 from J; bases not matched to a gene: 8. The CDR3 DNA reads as TGTGCCAGCAGTTTATCGGGACAGGGGGTAATGAGGTATGGCTACACCTTC. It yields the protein CASSLSGQGVMRYGYTF.

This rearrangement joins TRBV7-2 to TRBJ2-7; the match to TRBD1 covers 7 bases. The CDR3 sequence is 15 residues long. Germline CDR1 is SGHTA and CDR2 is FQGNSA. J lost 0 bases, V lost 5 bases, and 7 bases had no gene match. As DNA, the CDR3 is TGTGCCAGCAGCCCAACCGGGACAGACTCCTACGAGCAGTACTTC. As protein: CASSPTGTDSYEQYF.

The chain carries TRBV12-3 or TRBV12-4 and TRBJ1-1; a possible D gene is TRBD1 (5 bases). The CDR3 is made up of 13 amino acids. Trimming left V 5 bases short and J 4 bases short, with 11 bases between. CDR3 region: CASSPTGFTEAFF. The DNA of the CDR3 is TGTGCCAGCAGTCCTACAGGATTCACTGAAGCTTTCTTT.